This T cell receptor (beta chain) comes out of a study of blood T cells in healthy people across ages. Study-wide context: With template switching, about one barcoded beta molecule was captured per two T cells.

Study conclusions and caveats: Unsorted PBMC material precluded a definitive naive versus antigen-experienced comparison.

This clonotype was counted a few times. What it binds is not known. Germline V gives CDR1 MDHEN, CDR2 SYDVKM. The CDR3 runs 17 residues. Losses at the gene ends were 6 bases for V and 2 bases for J; bases not matched to a gene: 13. A J-beta primer mix and a sample-barcoded 5' primer were used in a second PCR of about 7 to 12 cycles. Each cDNA molecule carried a tag from a template-switch adaptor that contained 12 random nucleotides. TCRdb fed the 5' RACE reads into MiXCR, producing one record per CDR3 protein. Of some 700,000 distinct CDR3 sequences listed, about a fifth are singletons. The clonotype originates from an older man in good health. Sequenced material: blood. The chain recombines TRBV28 with TRBJ1-1; 9 bases are shared with TRBD1. The CDR3 DNA reads TGTGCCAGCAGGCCTTCTGCGGGACAGGGAATTAACACTGAAGCTTTCTTT. It codes for CASRPSAGQGINTEAFF.